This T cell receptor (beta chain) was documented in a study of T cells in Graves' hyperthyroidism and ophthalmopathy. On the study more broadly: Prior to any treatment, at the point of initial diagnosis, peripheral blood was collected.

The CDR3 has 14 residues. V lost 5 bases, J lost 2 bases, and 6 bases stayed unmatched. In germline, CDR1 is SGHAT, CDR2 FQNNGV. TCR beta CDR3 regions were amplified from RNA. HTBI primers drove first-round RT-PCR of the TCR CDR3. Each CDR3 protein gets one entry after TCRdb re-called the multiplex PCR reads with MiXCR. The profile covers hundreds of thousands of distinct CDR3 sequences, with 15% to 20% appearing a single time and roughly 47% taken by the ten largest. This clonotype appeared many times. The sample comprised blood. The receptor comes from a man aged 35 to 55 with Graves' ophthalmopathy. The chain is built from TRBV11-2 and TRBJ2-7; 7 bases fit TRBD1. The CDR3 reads CASSAPGQTYEQYF. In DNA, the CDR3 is TGTGCCAGCAGCGCGCCGGGACAGACCTACGAGCAGTACTTC.